The 27 T cell receptor beta chains below all came from one sample that was sequenced in a study of shared clonotypes between healthy human individuals. Measured with immunoSEQ multiplex PCR; TCRdb has only the in-frame clones, and not every one. The repertoire holds about 180,000 clones, with 85% to 95% as singletons. The sequencing input was naive CD4+ T cells sorted from blood. Subset meaning: CD45RA+ positively selected. These receptors were collected from a woman in her twenties or thirties in good health.

The chain employs TRBV5-1 and TRBJ2-5; 9 nucleotides agree with TRBD2. The closer fit of TRBJ2-7 to the DNA end suggests the J call may be wrong. This CDR3 has 14 amino acids. CDR1 and CDR2 from the germline V gene are SGHRS and YFSETQ. CDR3 in DNA: TGCGCCAGCAGCGGTAGCGGGAGCTCCTACGAGCAGTACTTC. Its protein product is CASSGSGSSYEQYF.

The V gene is TRBV4-1, the J gene TRBJ2-3, with D unresolved. CDR3 size: 14 residues. CDR1 MGHRA and CDR2 YSYEKL come from the germline V gene. V was pared by 0 bases and J by 7 bases, with 11 bases between. The CDR3 reads CASSQDAVAYTQYF. The CDR3 DNA reads as TGCGCCAGCAGCCAAGATGCCGTAGCTTATACGCAGTATTTT.

V usage is TRBV21-1 and J usage is TRBJ2-7; the D call of TRBD2 is as the table states it, not checked on the DNA. TRBV21-1 is designated a pseudogene. The CDR3 loop spans 15 amino acids. The CDR3 DNA reads TGTGCCAGCATGAAAACTAGCGGGAGTCGGCACGAGCAGTACTTC. Translating gives CASMKTSGSRHEQYF.

This sequence joins TRBV7-9 and TRBJ1-4; TRBD1 is a possible D gene (5 bases). The CDR3 has 17 residues. The ends were cut back, 6 bases at V and 3 bases at J, with 20 bases in the middle. Germline lookup yields CDR1 SEHNR and CDR2 FQNEAQ (reference sequence). The CDR3 spells CASRPSPGGEANEKLFF. DNA for the CDR3: TGTGCCAGCAGGCCCTCCCCGGGGGGGGAGGCTAATGAAAAACTGTTTTTT.

This chain links TRBV7-6 with TRBJ2-7; the D gene is possibly TRBD2 (5 bases). Trimming removed 11 bases at V and 1 base at J, with 21 bases between. CDR3 length equals 15 residues. Germline CDR1 reads SGHVS; CDR2 reads FNYEAQ. CDR3 nucleotide sequence: TGTGCCGCGAGGGCCACCTCCAACCCATCCTACGAGCAGTACTTC. The encoded protein is CAARATSNPSYEQYF.

The chain recombines TRBV28 with TRBJ2-7; maybe TRBD1 (6 bases). The ends were cut back, 2 bases at V and 5 bases at J, with 13 bases in the middle. Germline CDR1 MDHEN, CDR2 SYDVKM. The CDR3 is made up of 14 amino acids. The CDR3 DNA follows: TGTGCCAGCAGTTTACCGTACAGGGTAGACGAGCAGTACTTC. It yields the protein CASSLPYRVDEQYF.

The rearrangement links TRBV7-9 to TRBJ1-5; TRBD1 aligns across 8 bases. The germline CDR1 and CDR2 sequences are SEHNR and FQNEAQ (reference sequence). The trim removed 1 base at V and 1 base at J, leaving 3 bases unmatched. There are 16 residues in the CDR3. The CDR3 protein is CASSLGTGRSNQPQHF. The CDR3 DNA follows: TGTGCCAGCAGCTTAGGGACAGGGAGGAGCAATCAGCCCCAGCATTTT.

The V gene is TRBV9, the J gene TRBJ2-1; TRBD2 agrees at 7 bases. Unmatched junction bases numbered 8, after V lost 0 bases and J lost 5 bases. The CDR3 loop spans 16 amino acids. CDR1 and CDR2 from the germline V gene are SGDLS and YYNGEE. The CDR3 is CASSVGMAGANNEQFF. The DNA for the CDR3 is TGTGCCAGCAGCGTAGGAATGGCGGGAGCTAACAATGAGCAGTTCTTC.

V usage is TRBV27 and J usage is TRBJ2-7; unclear D gene. The V gene's germline CDR1 is MNHEY and CDR2 SMNVEV (reference sequence). The CDR3 runs 13 residues. Trimming stripped 1 base from V and 1 base from J, with 5 bases between. Written as DNA, the CDR3 is TGTGCCAGCAGTTTATATGATTCCTACGAGCAGTACTTC. It codes for CASSLYDSYEQYF.

V usage is TRBV19 and J usage is TRBJ1-5, with D unclear. CDR3 size: 13 residues. Germline V gene lookup returns CDR1 LNHDA and CDR2 SQIVND (reference sequence). Trimming cost V 5 bases and J 7 bases, with 12 bases left between them. This CDR3 is CASSGRAQQPQHF. In nucleotides, the CDR3 is TGTGCCAGTAGTGGCCGGGCGCAGCAGCCCCAGCATTTT.

The chain is built from TRBV11-1 and TRBJ1-1, with 7 bases that match TRBD1. CDR1 is SGHAT and CDR2 is FQDESV in the germline V gene (reference sequence). The CDR3 runs 16 residues. V lost 5 bases, J lost 0 bases, and 9 bases stayed unmatched. CDR3 in DNA: TGTGCCAGCAGCCCCTGGACAGGATATTTGAACACTGAAGCTTTCTTT. It specifies CASSPWTGYLNTEAFF. The full variable domain, completed using reference TRBV11-1 and TRBJ1-1, is EAEVAQSPRYKITEKSQAVAFWCDPISGHATLYWYRQILGQGPELLVQFQDESVVDDSQLPKDRFSAERLKGVDSTLKIQPAELGDSAMYLCASSPWTGYLNTEAFFGQGTRLTVV.

CDR3 amino acids: CASSLDRPGGYGYTF. CDR3 coding DNA: TGTGCCAGCAGCTTAGATCGACCGGGCGGCTATGGCTACACCTTC. The rearrangement links TRBV7-2 to TRBJ1-2, with unresolved D. Per the germline V gene, CDR1 is SGHTA and CDR2 is FQGNSA. V lost 1 base and J 4 bases, leaving 13 bases between the germline ends. The CDR3 has 15 amino acids.

V and J are TRBV18 and TRBJ1-1; 8 bases align to TRBD1. Germline loops: CDR1 KGHSH, CDR2 LQKENI. V dropped 8 bases and J dropped 4; count of bases not matched to a gene: 21. The CDR3 sequence is 18 residues long. This CDR3 is CASQSTTVPGTGGTEAFF. The CDR3 coding sequence is TGTGCCAGCCAATCAACCACGGTTCCCGGGACAGGAGGCACTGAAGCTTTCTTT.

The chain uses TRBV28 and TRBJ2-4; D ambiguous. Germline loops: CDR1 MDHEN, CDR2 SYDVKM. The CDR3 runs 14 residues. Trimming pared 3 bases from V and 1 base from J, leaving 7 bases between. The DNA for the CDR3 is TGTGCCAGCAGTTTTCGGGTGGCCAAAAACATTCAGTACTTC. This gives the protein CASSFRVAKNIQYF. The complete variable domain, with remaining parts taken from reference TRBV28 and TRBJ2-4, reads DVKVTQSSRYLVKRTGEKVFLECVQDMDHENMFWYRQDPGLGLRLIYFSYDVKMKEKGDIPEGYSVSREKKERFSLILESASTNQTSMYLCASSFRVAKNIQYFGAGTRLSVL.

V and J are TRBV29-1 and TRBJ2-7, with D possibly called TRBD1 or TRBD2 (5 bases each). V was trimmed by 5 bases and J by 1 base, leaving 9 bases between them. Germline V CDR1 and CDR2: SQVTM, ANQGSEA. This CDR3 is built from 12 residues. The CDR3 DNA reads as TGCAGCGTTAGGGACCCTTCCTACGAGCAGTACTTC. The encoded protein is CSVRDPSYEQYF.

This chain joins TRBV28 and TRBJ1-3; a weak D match, TRBD1 (5 bases). Trimming pared 1 base from V and 7 bases from J, leaving 11 bases between. Per the germline V gene, CDR1 is MDHEN and CDR2 is SYDVKM. The CDR3 has 14 residues. The DNA of the CDR3 is TGTGCCAGCAGTTTATCGGGACTGGGGAACACCATATATTTT. Amino acid sequence: CASSLSGLGNTIYF.

The rearrangement links TRBV5-1 to TRBJ2-7; the match to TRBD2 covers 9 bases. V dropped 0 bases and J dropped 6; count of bases not matched to a gene: 7. This CDR3 is built from 15 residues. Germline V gene sequence: CDR1 SGHRS, CDR2 YFSETQ. CDR3 sequence: CASSLVVAGGSEQYF. DNA for the CDR3: TGCGCCAGCAGCTTGGTAGTCGCGGGAGGGAGCGAGCAGTACTTC.

This chain joins TRBV11-3 and TRBJ1-1, with D unresolved. Germline lookup yields CDR1 SGHNT and CDR2 YENEEA. The CDR3 is 13 amino acids. Trimming removed 2 bases at V and 4 bases at J, with 8 bases between. This CDR3 reads CASSLYTRTEAFF. DNA for the CDR3: TGTGCCAGCAGCTTATACACCCGCACTGAAGCTTTCTTT.

V gene TRBV29-1 combines with J gene TRBJ1-2; no reliable D call. Germline V gene lookup returns CDR1 SQVTM and CDR2 ANQGSEA. The CDR3 extends over 13 amino acids. The V end lost 1 base, the J end lost 0 bases, and 6 bases lay between the germline ends. The CDR3 loop is CSVEVQTNYGYTF. The CDR3 coding sequence is TGCAGCGTTGAAGTACAGACTAACTATGGCTACACCTTC.

The chain carries TRBV5-1 and TRBJ1-5; 7 bases are shared with TRBD1. This CDR3 region has 15 residues. With 3 bases clipped from V and 0 bases from J, the junction kept 3 bases outside the gene matches. Germline values: CDR1 SGHRS, CDR2 YFSETQ. CDR3 coding DNA: TGCGCCAGCAGCTCCGGACAGGATAGCAATCAGCCCCAGCATTTT. As protein: CASSSGQDSNQPQHF.

In its sample, this clone was seen a few times. The chain employs TRBV30 and TRBJ1-2; D is unresolved. V was pared by 8 bases and J by 6 bases, with 7 bases between. Germline CDR1 GTSNPN, CDR2 SVGIG (reference sequence). The CDR3 covers 9 residues. The CDR3 sequence: CAPRNGYTF. The DNA for the CDR3 is TGTGCCCCTCGTAATGGCTACACCTTC.

CDR3: CASRGGRSGVGNTEAFF. The CDR3 DNA reads as TGTGCCAGCCGAGGAGGAAGGTCGGGAGTGGGGAACACTGAAGCTTTCTTT. The chain uses TRBV9 and TRBJ1-1; no reliable D call. The germline V gene encodes CDR1 SGDLS and CDR2 YYNGEE. Trimming pared 7 bases from V and 1 base from J, leaving 23 bases between. This CDR3 region has 17 residues.

The V gene is TRBV7-8, the J gene TRBJ2-5, with TRBD2 matching 9 bases. The J call may be faulty, since TRBJ2-7 better matches the DNA end. This CDR3 has 14 amino acids. Germline CDR1 and CDR2: SGHVS and FQNEAQ. CDR3 residues: CASSSGLATYEQYF. DNA for the CDR3: TGTGCCAGCAGCTCGGGACTAGCAACCTACGAGCAGTACTTC.

The rearrangement uses TRBV19 and TRBJ2-2; 14 bases are shared with TRBD2. CDR1 and CDR2 from the germline V gene are LNHDA and SQIVND (reference sequence). The junction had 11 bases not matched to a gene; V was cut back by 5 bases and J by 3 bases. There are 19 residues in the CDR3. In DNA form, the CDR3 reads TGTGCCAGTAGTGCCTACCCGACTAGCGGGAGGGCCGACACCGGGGAGCTGTTTTTT. It encodes CASSAYPTSGRADTGELFF. Together with reference TRBV19 and TRBJ2-2, the CDR3 gives the full variable domain: DGGITQSPKYLFRKEGQNVTLSCEQNLNHDAMYWYRQDPGQGLRLIYYSQIVNDFQKGDIAEGYSVSREKKESFPLTVTSAQKNPTAFYLCASSAYPTSGRADTGELFFGEGSRLTVL.

The chain couples TRBV6-5 to TRBJ1-1; D possibly corresponds to TRBD1 (5 bases). CDR3 length equals 15 residues. Trimming cost V 7 bases and J 4 bases, with 19 bases left between them. Germline values: CDR1 MNHEY, CDR2 SVGAGI. CDR3 sequence (DNA): TGTGCCAGCATCGCTGAGGGGTCGGGAGGCACTGAAGCTTTCTTT. Translating gives CASIAEGSGGTEAFF.

This chain connects TRBV10-2 to TRBJ1-1; perhaps TRBD1 as D (5 bases). V was shortened by 2 bases and J by 5 bases, with 6 bases between the two germline ends. Germline-derived CDR1 and CDR2 are WSHSY and SAAADI. CDR3 length: 12 residues. The DNA for the CDR3 is TGCGCCAGCAGTGAGGGGGGGACTGAAGCTTTCTTT. It specifies CASSEGGTEAFF.

This sequence joins TRBV10-3 and TRBJ2-1; D perhaps matches TRBD1 (5 bases). The CDR3 has 15 residues. Looked up from germline, CDR1 is ENHRY and CDR2 is SYGVKD. Trimming stripped 0 bases from V and 8 bases from J, with 14 bases between. CDR3 DNA: TGTGCCATCAGTGAGTCGGGGCGGTCTGGGGATGAGCAGTTCTTC. This encodes CAISESGRSGDEQFF.